The clone carrying this T cell receptor beta chain was seen a handful of times. Antigen unknown. This entry belongs to a study of yellow fever vaccine responses in identical twins. TCRdb independently ran MiXCR on the RT-PCR reads; one entry per CDR3 protein. The sample holds approximately 13,000 distinct CDR3 sequences, 84% seen once. The CDR3 covers 13 residues. Germline CDR1 reads SNHLY; CDR2 reads FYNNEI. Trimming left V 6 bases short and J 2 bases short, with 9 bases between. Regarding the study as a whole: Reports say the vaccine T cell response in twins looked partly convergent and partly personalized.

V is TRBV2 and J is TRBJ2-3; possible D gene TRBD1, 5 bases. Sequences were derived from T cells from blood (PBMCs), unsorted or a sorted subset (not recorded which), sampled before or after yellow fever vaccination (not recorded which). This receptor was identified in a woman under 30 who received the yellow fever vaccine. As DNA, the CDR3 is TGTGCCAGCAGGTCGGACAACACAGATACGCAGTATTTT. Translation: CASRSDNTDTQYF.